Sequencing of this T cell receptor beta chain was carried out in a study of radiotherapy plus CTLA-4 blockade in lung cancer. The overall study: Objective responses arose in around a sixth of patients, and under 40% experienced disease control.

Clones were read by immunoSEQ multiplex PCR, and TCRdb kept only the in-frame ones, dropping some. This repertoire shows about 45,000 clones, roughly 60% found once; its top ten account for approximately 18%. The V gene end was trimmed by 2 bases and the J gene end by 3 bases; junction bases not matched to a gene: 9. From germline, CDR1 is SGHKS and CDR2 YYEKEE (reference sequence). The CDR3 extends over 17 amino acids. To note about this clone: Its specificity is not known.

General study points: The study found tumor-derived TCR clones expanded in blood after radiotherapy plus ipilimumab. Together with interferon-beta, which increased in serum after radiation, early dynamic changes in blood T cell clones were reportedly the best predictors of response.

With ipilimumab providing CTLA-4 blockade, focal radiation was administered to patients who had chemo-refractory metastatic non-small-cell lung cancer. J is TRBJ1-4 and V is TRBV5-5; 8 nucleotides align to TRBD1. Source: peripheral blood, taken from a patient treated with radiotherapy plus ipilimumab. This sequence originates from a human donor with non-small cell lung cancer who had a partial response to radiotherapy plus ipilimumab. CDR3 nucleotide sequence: TGTGCCAGCAGCTTTTCAACAGGGGGACATTCTAATGAAAAACTGTTTTTT. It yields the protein CASSFSTGGHSNEKLFF.